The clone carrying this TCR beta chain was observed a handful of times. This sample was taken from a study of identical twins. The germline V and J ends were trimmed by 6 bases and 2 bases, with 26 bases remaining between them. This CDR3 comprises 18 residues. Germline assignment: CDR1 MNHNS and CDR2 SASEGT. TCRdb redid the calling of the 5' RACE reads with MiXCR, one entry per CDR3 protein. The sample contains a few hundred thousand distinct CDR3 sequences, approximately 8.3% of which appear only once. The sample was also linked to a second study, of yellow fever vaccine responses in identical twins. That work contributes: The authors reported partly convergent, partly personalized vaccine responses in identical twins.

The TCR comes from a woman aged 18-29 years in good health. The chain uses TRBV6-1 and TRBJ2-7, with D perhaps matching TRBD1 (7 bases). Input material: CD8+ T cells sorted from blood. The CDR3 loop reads CASRGGNRDRINPYEQYF. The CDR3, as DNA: TGTGCCAGCAGAGGCGGGAACAGGGACAGAATAAATCCCTACGAGCAGTACTTC.